The 3 T cell receptor beta chains listed next were all sequenced from one sample in a study of cytomegalovirus exposure and HLA in healthy donors. The PCR made use of 60 Vbeta and 13 Jbeta primers. Repertoires were generated with immunoSEQ multiplex PCR, while TCRdb's copy carries only in-frame clones and drops some. The table has about 89,000 clones, approximately 80% seen once. The sequenced sample was PBMCs. The receptor set was obtained from a man aged 25 to 45 in good health and CMV-seronegative.

V and J are TRBV30 and TRBJ1-6; 9 bases align to TRBD1. This CDR3 comprises 16 residues. V was pared by 2 bases and J by 2 bases, with 4 bases of the junction left unmatched. Germline loops: CDR1 GTSNPN, CDR2 SVGIG (reference sequence). This CDR3 is CAWSRDRVTYNSPLHF. The CDR3, as DNA: TGTGCCTGGAGTAGGGACAGGGTCACCTATAATTCACCCCTCCACTTT.

This chain links TRBV18 with TRBJ2-1, with 8 positions matching TRBD1. CDR1 is KGHSH and CDR2 is LQKENI in the germline V gene. The junction had 8 bases not matched to a gene; V was cut back by 0 bases and J by 7 bases. This CDR3 region has 16 residues. As DNA, the CDR3 is TGTGCCAGCTCACCACCCGGGACAGGAGTCGGTAATGAGCAGTTCTTC. This encodes CASSPPGTGVGNEQFF.

The rearrangement links TRBV5-6 to TRBJ2-3; D is ambiguous. The V end was cut by 4 bases, the J end by 0 bases, with 12 bases between. Germline V lookup: CDR1 SGHDT, CDR2 YYEEEE. CDR3 length: 15 amino acids. The CDR3 reads CASSLQRSSTDTQYF. CDR3 DNA: TGTGCCAGCAGCCTACAGAGATCTAGCACAGATACGCAGTATTTT.